This T cell receptor beta chain was profiled in a study of cytomegalovirus exposure and HLA in healthy donors. From germline, CDR1 is SGHRS and CDR2 YFSETQ. With 4 bases clipped from V and 5 bases from J, the junction kept 8 bases outside the gene matches. The CDR3 covers 14 residues. Primers: 60 Vbeta forward and 13 Jbeta reverse. Measured with immunoSEQ multiplex PCR; TCRdb has only the in-frame clones, and not every one. The sample lists 99,000 or so clones; about 80% were seen once. V is TRBV5-1 and J is TRBJ1-2; 7 nucleotides line up with TRBD1. The sequenced material came from PBMCs. The sequence derives from a man aged 35-49 years in good health and CMV-seropositive. This CDR3 is CASSADRDRYGYTF. The CDR3 nucleotides read TGCGCCAGCAGCGCTGACAGGGATCGGTATGGCTACACCTTC.